This T cell receptor (beta chain) was obtained from a study of T cell repertoires in aging, cancer and after chemotherapy. General study points: Healthy donors lost TCR diversity with age mainly through richness, cancer patients through richness and evenness.

A mixed TRB-A/B primer pool amplified rearranged TRB by multiplex touch-down PCR. A single record per CDR3 protein comes from TCRdb applying MiXCR to the multiplex PCR reads. The top ten hold 3.3% of the sample, which has more than 7,000 distinct CDR3 sequences, over 30% seen once. Germline-derived CDR1 and CDR2 are MRHNA and SNTAGT. V was cut by 2 bases and J by 6 bases, with 7 bases left in between. The CDR3 runs to 13 residues. Turning to this clonotype: Its antigen is still unknown.

Peripheral blood genomic DNA, not sorted cells or RNA, was the template. The chain has TRBV6-4 and TRBJ2-2; D is ambiguous. This receptor was taken from a human donor in good health. Sequenced input: blood. The CDR3 reads CASSDGQAGELFF. The CDR3 DNA reads as TGTGCCAGCAGTGACGGCCAGGCCGGGGAGCTGTTTTTT.